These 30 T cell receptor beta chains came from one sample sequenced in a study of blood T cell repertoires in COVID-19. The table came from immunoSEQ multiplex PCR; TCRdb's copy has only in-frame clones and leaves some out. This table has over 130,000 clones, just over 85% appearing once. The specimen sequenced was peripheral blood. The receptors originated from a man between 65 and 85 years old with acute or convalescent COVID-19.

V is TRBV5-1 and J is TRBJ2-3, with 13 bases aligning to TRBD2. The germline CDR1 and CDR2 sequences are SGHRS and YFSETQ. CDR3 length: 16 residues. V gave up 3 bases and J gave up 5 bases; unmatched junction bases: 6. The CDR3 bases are TGCGCCAGCAGCTCCGGACTAGCGGGAGTCAGAGATACGCAGTATTTT. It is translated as CASSSGLAGVRDTQYF. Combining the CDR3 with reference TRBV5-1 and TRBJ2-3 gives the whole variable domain KAGVTQTPRYLIKTRGQQVTLSCSPISGHRSVSWYQQTPGQGLQFLFEYFSETQRNKGNFPGRFSGRQFSNSRSEMNVSTLELGDSALYLCASSSGLAGVRDTQYFGPGTRLTVL.

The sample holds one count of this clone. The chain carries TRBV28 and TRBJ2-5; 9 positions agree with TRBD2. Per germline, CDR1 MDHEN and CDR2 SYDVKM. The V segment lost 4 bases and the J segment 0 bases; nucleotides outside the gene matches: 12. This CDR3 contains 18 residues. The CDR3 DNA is TGTGCCAGCAGTTCAGTAGCGGGAGCCTTCCTGTACCAAGAGACCCAGTACTTC. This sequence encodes CASSSVAGAFLYQETQYF.

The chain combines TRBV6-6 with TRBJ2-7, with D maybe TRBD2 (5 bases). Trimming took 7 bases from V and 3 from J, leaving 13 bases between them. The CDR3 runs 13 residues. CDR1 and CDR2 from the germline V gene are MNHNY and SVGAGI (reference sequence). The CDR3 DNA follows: TGTGCCAGCAACGACTACCTTGGCTACGAGCAGTACTTC. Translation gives CASNDYLGYEQYF.

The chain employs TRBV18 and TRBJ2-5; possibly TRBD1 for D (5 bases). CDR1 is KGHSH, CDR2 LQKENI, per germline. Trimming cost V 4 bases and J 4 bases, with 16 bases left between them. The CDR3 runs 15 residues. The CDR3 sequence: CASSQSQALPETQYF. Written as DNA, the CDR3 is TGTGCCAGCTCACAGTCACAGGCCCTTCCAGAGACCCAGTACTTC.

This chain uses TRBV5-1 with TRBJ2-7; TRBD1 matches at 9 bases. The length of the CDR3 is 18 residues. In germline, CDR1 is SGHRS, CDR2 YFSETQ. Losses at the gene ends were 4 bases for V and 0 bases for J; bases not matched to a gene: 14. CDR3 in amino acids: CASSPTPTGGLNSYEQYF. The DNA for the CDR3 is TGCGCCAGCAGCCCAACGCCCACAGGGGGCCTTAACTCCTACGAGCAGTACTTC.

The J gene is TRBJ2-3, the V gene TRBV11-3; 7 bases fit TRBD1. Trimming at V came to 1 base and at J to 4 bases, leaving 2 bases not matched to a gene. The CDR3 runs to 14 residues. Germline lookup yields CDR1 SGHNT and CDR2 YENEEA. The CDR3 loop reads CASSLGRGSDTQYF. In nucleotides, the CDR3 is TGTGCCAGCAGCTTAGGCAGGGGGTCAGATACGCAGTATTTT.

The CDR3 nucleotides are TGTGCCAGCAGCTTGTATGGCGGGAGAGACACCGGGGAGCTGTTTTTT. Protein: CASSLYGGRDTGELFF. The rearrangement joins TRBV7-3 to TRBJ2-2; TRBD2 matches at 7 bases. This CDR3 region has 16 residues. V lost 3 bases, J lost 3 bases, and 7 bases stayed unmatched. Germline CDR1 is SGHTA and CDR2 is FQGTGA.

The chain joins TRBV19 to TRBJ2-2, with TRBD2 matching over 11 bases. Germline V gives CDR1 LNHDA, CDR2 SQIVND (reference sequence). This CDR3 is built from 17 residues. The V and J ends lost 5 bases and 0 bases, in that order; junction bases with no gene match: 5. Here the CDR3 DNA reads TGTGCCAGTAGTCGAGGACTAGCGGGTGCGAACACCGGGGAGCTGTTTTTT. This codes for CASSRGLAGANTGELFF.

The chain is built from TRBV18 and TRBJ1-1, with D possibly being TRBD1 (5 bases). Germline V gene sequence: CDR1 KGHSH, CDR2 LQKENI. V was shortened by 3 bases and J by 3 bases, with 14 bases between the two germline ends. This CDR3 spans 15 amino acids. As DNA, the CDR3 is TGTGCCAGCTCACCTTGGCCCGGAGGGGACACTGAAGCTTTCTTT. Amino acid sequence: CASSPWPGGDTEAFF.

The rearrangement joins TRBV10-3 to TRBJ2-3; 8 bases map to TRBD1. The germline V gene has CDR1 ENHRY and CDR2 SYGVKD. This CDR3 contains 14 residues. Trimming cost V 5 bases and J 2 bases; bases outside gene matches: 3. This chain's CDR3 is CAISTGGNTDTQYF. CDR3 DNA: TGTGCCATCAGTACAGGGGGGAACACAGATACGCAGTATTTT.

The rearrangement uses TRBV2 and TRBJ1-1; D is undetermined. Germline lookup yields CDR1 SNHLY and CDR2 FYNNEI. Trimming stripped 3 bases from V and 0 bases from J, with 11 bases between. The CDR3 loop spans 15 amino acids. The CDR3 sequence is CASSEALRVNTEAFF. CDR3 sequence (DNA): TGTGCCAGCAGTGAGGCACTGAGGGTGAACACTGAAGCTTTCTTT.

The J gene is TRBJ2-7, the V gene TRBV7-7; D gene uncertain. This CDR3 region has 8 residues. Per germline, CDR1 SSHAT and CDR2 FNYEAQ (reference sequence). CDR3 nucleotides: TGTGCTAGCCGTGAGCAGTACTTC. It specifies CASREQYF.

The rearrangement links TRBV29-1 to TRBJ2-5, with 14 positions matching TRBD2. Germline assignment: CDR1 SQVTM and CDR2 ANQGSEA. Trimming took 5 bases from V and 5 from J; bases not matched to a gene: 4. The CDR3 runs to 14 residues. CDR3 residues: CSVTGLAGVETQYF. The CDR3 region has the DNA TGCAGCGTTACGGGACTAGCGGGAGTTGAGACCCAGTACTTC.

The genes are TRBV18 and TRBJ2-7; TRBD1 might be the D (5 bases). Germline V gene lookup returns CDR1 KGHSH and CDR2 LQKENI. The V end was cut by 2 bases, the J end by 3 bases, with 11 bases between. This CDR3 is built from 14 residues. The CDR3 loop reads CASSPYRTNYEQYF. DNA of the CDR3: TGTGCCAGCTCACCATACCGGACAAACTACGAGCAGTACTTC. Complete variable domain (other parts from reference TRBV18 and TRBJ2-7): NAGVMQNPRHLVRRRGQEARLRCSPMKGHSHVYWYRQLPEEGLKFMVYLQKENIIDESGMPKERFSAEFPKEGPSILRIQQVVRGDSAAYFCASSPYRTNYEQYFGPGTRLTVT.

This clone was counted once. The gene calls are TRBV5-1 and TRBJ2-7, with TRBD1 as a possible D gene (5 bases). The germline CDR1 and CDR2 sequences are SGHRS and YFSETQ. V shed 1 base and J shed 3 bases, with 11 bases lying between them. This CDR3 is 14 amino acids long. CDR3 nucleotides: TGCGCCAGCAGCTTGCAAGGGGTGGACTACGAGCAGTACTTC. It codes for CASSLQGVDYEQYF.

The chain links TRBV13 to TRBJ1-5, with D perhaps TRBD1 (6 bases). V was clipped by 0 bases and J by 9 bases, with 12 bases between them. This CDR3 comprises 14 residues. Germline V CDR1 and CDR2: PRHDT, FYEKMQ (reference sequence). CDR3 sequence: CASSLGTGQGPQHF. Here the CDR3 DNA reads TGTGCCAGCAGCTTAGGGACAGGTCAAGGGCCCCAGCATTTT.

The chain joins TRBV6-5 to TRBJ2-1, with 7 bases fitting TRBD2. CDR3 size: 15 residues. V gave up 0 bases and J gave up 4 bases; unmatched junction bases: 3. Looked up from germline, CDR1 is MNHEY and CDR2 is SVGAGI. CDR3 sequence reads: CASSYSGGRYNEQFF. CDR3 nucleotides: TGTGCCAGCAGTTACTCGGGGGGGAGGTACAATGAGCAGTTCTTC.

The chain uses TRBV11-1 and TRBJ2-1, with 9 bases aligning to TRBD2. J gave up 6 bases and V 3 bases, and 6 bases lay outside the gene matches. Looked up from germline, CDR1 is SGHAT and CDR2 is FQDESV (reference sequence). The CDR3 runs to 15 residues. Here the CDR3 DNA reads TGTGCCAGCAGCTTGGGTCTAGCGGGACGCAATGAGCAGTTCTTC. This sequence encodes CASSLGLAGRNEQFF.

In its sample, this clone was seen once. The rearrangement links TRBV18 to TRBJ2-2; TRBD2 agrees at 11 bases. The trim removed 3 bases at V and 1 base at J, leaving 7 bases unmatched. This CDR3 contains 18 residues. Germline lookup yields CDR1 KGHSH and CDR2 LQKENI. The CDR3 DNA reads TGTGCCAGCTCACCGAGACCAACTAGCGGGAGGAACACCGGGGAGCTGTTTTTT. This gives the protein CASSPRPTSGRNTGELFF.

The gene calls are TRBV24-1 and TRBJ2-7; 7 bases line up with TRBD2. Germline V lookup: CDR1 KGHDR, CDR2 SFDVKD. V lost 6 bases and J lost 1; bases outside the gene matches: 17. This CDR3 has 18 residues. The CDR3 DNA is TGTGCCACCAGTCGAACCGGGACTAACCGTAGCCCGTCCTACGAGCAGTACTTC. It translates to CATSRTGTNRSPSYEQYF.

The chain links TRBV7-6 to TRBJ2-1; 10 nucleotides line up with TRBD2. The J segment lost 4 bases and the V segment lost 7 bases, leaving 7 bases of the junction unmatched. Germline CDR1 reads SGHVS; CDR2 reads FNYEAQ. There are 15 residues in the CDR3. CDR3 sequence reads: CASTVLAGLYNEQFF. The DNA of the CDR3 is TGTGCCAGCACCGTACTAGCGGGACTATACAATGAGCAGTTCTTC.

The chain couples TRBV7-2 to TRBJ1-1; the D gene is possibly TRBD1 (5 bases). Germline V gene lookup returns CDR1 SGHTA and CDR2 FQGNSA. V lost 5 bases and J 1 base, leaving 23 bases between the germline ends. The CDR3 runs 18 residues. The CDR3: CASSPPRGRGLKNTEAFF. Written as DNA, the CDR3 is TGTGCCAGCAGCCCACCCCGGGGGAGGGGCCTGAAGAACACTGAAGCTTTCTTT. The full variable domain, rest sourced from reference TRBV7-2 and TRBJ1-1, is GAGVSQSPSNKVTEKGKDVELRCDPISGHTALYWYRQSLGQGLEFLIYFQGNSAPDKSGLPSDRFSAERTGGSVSTLTIQRTQQEDSAVYLCASSPPRGRGLKNTEAFFGQGTRLTVV.

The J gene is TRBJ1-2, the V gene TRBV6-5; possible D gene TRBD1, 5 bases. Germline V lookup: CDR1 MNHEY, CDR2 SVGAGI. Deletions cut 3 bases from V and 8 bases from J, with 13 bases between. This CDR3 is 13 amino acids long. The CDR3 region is CASSYPQGLGYTF. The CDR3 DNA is TGTGCCAGCAGTTATCCCCAGGGTCTCGGCTACACCTTC.

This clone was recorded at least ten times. The CDR3 sequence is CASSPPRVGARNEQFF. The CDR3 DNA reads TGTGCCAGCTCACCCCCGCGGGTGGGGGCGCGGAATGAGCAGTTCTTC. The V and J genes are TRBV18 and TRBJ2-1; perhaps TRBD1 as D (6 bases). V dropped 3 bases and J dropped 7 bases, with 19 bases sitting between them. This CDR3 has 16 amino acids. Germline values: CDR1 KGHSH, CDR2 LQKENI.

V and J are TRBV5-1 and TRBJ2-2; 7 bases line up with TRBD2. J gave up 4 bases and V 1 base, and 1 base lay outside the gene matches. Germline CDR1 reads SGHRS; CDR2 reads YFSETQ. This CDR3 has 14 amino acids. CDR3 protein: CASSLPSGTGELFF. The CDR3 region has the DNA TGCGCCAGCAGCTTGCCTAGCGGCACCGGGGAGCTGTTTTTT.

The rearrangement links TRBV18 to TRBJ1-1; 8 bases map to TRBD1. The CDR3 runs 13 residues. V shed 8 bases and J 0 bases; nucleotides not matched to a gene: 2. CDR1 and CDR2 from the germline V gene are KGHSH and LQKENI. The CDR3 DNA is TGTGCCAGCGAGGGACAGGTGAACACTGAAGCTTTCTTT. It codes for CASEGQVNTEAFF. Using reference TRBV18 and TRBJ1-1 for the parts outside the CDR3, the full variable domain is NAGVMQNPRHLVRRRGQEARLRCSPMKGHSHVYWYRQLPEEGLKFMVYLQKENIIDESGMPKERFSAEFPKEGPSILRIQQVVRGDSAAYFCASEGQVNTEAFFGQGTRLTVV.

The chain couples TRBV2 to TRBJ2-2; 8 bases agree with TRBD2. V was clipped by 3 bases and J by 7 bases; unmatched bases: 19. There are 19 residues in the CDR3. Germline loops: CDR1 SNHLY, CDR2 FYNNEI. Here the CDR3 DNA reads TGTGCCAGCAGTGAGGCAGCCCCGGGGAGGGCGGGAGGAGGCGGGGAGCTGTTTTTT. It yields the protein CASSEAAPGRAGGGGELFF. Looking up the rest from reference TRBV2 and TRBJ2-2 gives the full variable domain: EPEVTQTPSHQVTQMGQEVILRCVPISNHLYFYWYRQILGQKVEFLVSFYNNEISEKSEIFDDQFSVERPDGSNFTLKIRSTKLEDSAMYFCASSEAAPGRAGGGGELFFGEGSRLTVL.

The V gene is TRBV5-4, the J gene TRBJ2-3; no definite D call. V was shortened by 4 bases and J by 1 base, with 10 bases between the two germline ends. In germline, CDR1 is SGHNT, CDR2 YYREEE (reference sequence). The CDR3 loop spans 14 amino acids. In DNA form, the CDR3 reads TGTGCCAGCAGCCTGGACCGAGGCACAGATACGCAGTATTTT. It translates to CASSLDRGTDTQYF. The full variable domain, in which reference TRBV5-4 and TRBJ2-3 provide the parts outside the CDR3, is ETGVTQSPTHLIKTRGQQVTLRCSSQSGHNTVSWYQQALGQGPQFIFQYYREEENGRGNFPPRFSGLQFPNYSSELNVNALELDDSALYLCASSLDRGTDTQYFGPGTRLTVL.

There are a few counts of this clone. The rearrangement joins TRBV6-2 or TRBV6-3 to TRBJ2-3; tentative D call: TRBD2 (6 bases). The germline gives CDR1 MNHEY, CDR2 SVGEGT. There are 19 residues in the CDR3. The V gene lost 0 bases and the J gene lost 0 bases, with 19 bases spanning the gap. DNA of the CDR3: TGTGCCAGCAGTTACTCCACAGACCCGGGGGACCCTAGCACAGATACGCAGTATTTT. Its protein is CASSYSTDPGDPSTDTQYF.

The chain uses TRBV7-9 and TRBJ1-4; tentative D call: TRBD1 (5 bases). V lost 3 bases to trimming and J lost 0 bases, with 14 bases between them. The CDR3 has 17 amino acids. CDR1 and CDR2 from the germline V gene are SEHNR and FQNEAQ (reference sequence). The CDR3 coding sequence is TGTGCCAGCAGCTTGGGCCAGGGCTTAGCAACTAATGAAAAACTGTTTTTT. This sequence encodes CASSLGQGLATNEKLFF. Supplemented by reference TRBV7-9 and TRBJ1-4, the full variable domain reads DTGVSQNPRHKITKRGQNVTFRCDPISEHNRLYWYRQTLGQGPEFLTYFQNEAQLEKSRLLSDRFSAERPKGSFSTLEIQRTEQGDSAMYLCASSLGQGLATNEKLFFGSGTQLSVL.